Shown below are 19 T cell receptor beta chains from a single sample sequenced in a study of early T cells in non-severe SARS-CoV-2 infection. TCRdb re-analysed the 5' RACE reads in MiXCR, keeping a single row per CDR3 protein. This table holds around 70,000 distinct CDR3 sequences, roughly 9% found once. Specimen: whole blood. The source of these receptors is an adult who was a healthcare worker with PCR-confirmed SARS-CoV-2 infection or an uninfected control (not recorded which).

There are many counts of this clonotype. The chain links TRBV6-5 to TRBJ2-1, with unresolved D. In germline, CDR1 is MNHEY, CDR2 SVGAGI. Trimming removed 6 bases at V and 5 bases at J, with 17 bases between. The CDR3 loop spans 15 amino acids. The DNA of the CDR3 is TGTGCCAGCAGCCCCGGAATGTGGTCCCACAATGAGCAGTTCTTC. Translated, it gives CASSPGMWSHNEQFF.

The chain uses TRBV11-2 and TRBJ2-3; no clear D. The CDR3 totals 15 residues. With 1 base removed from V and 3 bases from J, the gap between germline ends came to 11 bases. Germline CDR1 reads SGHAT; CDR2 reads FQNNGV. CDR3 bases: TGTGCCAGCAGCTTAGGTCAGTGGTCGACAGATACGCAGTATTTT. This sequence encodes CASSLGQWSTDTQYF. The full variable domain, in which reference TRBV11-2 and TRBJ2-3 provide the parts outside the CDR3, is EAGVAQSPRYKIIEKRQSVAFWCNPISGHATLYWYQQILGQGPKLLIQFQNNGVVDDSQLPKDRFSAERLKGVDSTLKIQPAKLEDSAVYLCASSLGQWSTDTQYFGPGTRLTVL.

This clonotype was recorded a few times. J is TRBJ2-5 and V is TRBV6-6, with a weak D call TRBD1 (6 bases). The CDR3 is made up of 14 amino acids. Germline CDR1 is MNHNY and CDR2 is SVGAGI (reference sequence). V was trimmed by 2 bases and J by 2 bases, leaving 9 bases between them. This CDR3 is CASSYGTPQETQYF. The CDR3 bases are TGTGCCAGCAGTTACGGGACACCTCAAGAGACCCAGTACTTC.

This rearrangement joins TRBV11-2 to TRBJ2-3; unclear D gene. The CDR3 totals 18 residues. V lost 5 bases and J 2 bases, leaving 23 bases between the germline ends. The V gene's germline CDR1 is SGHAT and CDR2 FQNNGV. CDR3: CASSGYFPDAAHTDTQYF. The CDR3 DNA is TGTGCCAGCAGCGGCTACTTCCCTGATGCAGCCCACACAGATACGCAGTATTTT.

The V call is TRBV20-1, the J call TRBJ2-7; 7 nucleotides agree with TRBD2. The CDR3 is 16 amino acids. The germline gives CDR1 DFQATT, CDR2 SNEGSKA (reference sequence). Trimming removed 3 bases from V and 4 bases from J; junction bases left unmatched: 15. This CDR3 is CSASVTLTGGKYEQYF. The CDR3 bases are TGCAGTGCTAGCGTGACCCTAACGGGAGGAAAATACGAGCAGTACTTC.

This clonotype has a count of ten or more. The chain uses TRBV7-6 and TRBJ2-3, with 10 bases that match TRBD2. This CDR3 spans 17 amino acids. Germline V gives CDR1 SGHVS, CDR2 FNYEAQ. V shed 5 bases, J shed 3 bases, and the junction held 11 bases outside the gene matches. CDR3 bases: TGTGCCAGCAGCCCCATGTATAGCGGGAGGTCAACAGATACGCAGTATTTT. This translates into CASSPMYSGRSTDTQYF.

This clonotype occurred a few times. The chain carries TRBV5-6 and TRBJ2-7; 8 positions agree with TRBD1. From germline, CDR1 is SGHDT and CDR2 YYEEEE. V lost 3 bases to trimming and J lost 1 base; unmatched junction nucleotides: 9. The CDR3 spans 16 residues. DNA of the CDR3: TGTGCCAGCAGCTCGCTTCGGACAGGGAGATCCTACGAGCAGTACTTC. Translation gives CASSSLRTGRSYEQYF.

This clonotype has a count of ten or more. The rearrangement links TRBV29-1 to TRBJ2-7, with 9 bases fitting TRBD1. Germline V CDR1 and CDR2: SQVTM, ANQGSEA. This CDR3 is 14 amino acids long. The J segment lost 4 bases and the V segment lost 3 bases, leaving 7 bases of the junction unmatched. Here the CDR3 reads CSVERTGTGYEQYF. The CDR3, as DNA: TGCAGCGTTGAGAGAACCGGGACAGGGTACGAGCAGTACTTC.

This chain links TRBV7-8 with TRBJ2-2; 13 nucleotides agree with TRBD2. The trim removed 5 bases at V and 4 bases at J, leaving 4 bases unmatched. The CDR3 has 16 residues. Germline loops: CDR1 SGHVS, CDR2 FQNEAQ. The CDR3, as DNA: TGTGCCAGCAGCCCCCGACTAGCGGGAGGCACCGGGGAGCTGTTTTTT. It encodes CASSPRLAGGTGELFF. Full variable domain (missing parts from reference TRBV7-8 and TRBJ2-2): GAGVSQSPRYKVAKRGQDVALRCDPISGHVSLFWYQQALGQGPEFLTYFQNEAQLDKSGLPSDRFFAERPEGSVSTLKIQRTQQEDSAVYLCASSPRLAGGTGELFFGEGSRLTVL.

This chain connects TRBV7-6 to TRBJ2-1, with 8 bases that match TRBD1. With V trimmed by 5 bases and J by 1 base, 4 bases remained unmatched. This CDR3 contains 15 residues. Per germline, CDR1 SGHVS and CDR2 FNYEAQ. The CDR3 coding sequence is TGTGCCAGCAGCGGAGGACAGGGATCCTACAATGAGCAGTTCTTC. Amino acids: CASSGGQGSYNEQFF. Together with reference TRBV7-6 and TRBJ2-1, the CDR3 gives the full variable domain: GAGVSQSPRYKVTKRGQDVALRCDPISGHVSLYWYRQALGQGPEFLTYFNYEAQQDKSGLPNDRFSAERPEGSISTLTIQRTEQRDSAMYRCASSGGQGSYNEQFFGPGTRLTVL.

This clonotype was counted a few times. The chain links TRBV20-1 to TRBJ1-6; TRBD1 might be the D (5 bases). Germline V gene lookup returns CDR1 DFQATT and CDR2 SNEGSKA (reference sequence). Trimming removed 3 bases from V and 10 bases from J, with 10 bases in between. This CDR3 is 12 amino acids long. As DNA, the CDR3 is TGCAGTGCTAGTGGCGGGGACTCACCCCTCCACTTT. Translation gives CSASGGDSPLHF.

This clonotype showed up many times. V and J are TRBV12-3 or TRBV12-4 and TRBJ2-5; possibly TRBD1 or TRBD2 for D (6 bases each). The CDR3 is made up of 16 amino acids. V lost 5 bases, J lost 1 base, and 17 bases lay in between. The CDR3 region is CASSRPIRGLQETQYF. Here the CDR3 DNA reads TGTGCCAGCAGTCGCCCGATCAGGGGACTCCAAGAGACCCAGTACTTC.

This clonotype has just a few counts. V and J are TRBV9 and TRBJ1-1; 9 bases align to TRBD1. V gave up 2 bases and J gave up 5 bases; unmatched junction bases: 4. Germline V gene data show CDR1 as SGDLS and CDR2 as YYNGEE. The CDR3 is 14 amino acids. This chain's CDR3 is CASSVTGGLTEAFF. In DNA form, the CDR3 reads TGTGCCAGCAGCGTTACAGGGGGCCTAACTGAAGCTTTCTTT.

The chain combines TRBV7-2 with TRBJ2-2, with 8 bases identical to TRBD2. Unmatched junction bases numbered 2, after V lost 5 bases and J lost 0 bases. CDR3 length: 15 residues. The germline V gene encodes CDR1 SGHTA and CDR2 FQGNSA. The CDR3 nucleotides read TGTGCCAGCAGCACAGCGGGAGCGAACACCGGGGAGCTGTTTTTT. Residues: CASSTAGANTGELFF.

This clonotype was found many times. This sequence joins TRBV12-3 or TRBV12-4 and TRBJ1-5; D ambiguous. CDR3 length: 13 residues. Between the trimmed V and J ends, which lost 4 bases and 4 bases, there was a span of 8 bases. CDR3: CASSSRGNQPQHF. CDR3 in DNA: TGTGCCAGCAGTTCCCGAGGGAATCAGCCCCAGCATTTT.

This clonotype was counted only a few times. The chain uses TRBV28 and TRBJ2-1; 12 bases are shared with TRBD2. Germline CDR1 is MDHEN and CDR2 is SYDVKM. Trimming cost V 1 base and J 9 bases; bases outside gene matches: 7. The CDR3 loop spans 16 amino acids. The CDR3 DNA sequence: TGTGCCAGCAGTTTATTAAGGACTAGCGGGAAATCTGAGCAGTTCTTC. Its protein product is CASSLLRTSGKSEQFF.

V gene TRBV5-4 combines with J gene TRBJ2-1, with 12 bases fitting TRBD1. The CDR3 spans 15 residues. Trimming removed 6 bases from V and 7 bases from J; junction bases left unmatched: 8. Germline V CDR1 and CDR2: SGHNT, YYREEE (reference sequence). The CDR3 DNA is TGTGCCAGCAACCGGGACAGGGGGCTTTATAATGAGCAGTTCTTC. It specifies CASNRDRGLYNEQFF.

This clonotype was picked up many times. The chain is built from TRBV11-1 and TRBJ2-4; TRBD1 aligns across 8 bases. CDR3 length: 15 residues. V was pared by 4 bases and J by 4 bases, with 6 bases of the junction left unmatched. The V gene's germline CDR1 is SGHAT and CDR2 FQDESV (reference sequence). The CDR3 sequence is CASSSPGQAKNIQYF. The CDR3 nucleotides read TGTGCCAGCAGCTCCCCGGGACAGGCGAAAAACATTCAGTACTTC.

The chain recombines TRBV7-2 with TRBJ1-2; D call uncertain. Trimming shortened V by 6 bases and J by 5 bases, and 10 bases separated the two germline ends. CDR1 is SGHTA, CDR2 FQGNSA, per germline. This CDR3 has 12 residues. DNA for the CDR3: TGTGCCAGCAGTCAAGACGTATATGGCTACACCTTC. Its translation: CASSQDVYGYTF.